This T cell receptor (beta chain) is from a study of cytomegalovirus exposure and HLA in healthy donors. Study-wide points: Researchers counted about 150 TCR beta chains as cytomegalovirus-associated.

The germline CDR1 and CDR2 sequences are GTSNPN and SVGIG (reference sequence). The CDR3 has 11 amino acids. The V gene lost 3 bases and the J gene lost 6 bases, with 7 bases spanning the gap. Primers for the PCR totalled 60 Vbeta and 13 Jbeta. The assay was immunoSEQ multiplex PCR, and TCRdb's table has in-frame clones only and misses some. This sample has roughly 100,000 clones; around four fifths occur once, and the top ten carry roughly 2%. Remarks on this clone: Its antigen is undetermined.

The material sequenced was PBMCs. The chain joins TRBV30 to TRBJ2-3; D remains ambiguous. The receptor was isolated from a man aged 35 to 55 in good health and CMV-seronegative. The CDR3 loop is CAWSAIDTQYF. CDR3 nucleotides: TGTGCCTGGAGCGCTATTGATACGCAGTATTTT.